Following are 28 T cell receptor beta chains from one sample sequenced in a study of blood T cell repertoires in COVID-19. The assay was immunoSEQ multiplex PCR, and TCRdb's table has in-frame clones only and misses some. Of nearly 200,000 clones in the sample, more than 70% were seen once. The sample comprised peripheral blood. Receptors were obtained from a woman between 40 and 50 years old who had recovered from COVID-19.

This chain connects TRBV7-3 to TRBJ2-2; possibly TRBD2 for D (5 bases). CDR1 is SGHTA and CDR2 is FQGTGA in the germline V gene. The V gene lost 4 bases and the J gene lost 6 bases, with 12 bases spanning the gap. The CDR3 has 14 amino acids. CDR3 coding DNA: TGTGCCAGCAGCTCGGGGAGTGTCTCCGGGGAGCTGTTTTTT. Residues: CASSSGSVSGELFF.

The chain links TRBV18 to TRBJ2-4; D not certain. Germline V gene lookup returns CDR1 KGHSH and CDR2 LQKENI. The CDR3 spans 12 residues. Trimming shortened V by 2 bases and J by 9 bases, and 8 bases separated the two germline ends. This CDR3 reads CASSPSTGIQYF. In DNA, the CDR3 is TGTGCCAGCTCACCATCGACGGGCATTCAGTACTTC.

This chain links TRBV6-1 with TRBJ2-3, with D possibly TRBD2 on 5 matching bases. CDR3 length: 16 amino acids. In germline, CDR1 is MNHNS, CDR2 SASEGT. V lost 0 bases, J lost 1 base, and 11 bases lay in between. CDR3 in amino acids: CASSEAPWTRTDTQYF. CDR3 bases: TGTGCCAGCAGTGAAGCCCCATGGACTCGCACAGATACGCAGTATTTT.

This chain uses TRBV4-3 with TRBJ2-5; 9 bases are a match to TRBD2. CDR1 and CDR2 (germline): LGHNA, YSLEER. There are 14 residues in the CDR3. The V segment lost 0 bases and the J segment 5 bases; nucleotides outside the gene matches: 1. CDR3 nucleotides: TGCGCCAGCAGCCAAGATCTAGCGGGGGAGACCCAGTACTTC. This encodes CASSQDLAGETQYF.

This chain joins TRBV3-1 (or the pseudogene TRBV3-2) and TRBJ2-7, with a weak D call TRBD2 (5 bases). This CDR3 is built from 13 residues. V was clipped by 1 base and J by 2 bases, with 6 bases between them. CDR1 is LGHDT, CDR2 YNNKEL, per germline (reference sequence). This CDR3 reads CASSQAGTYEQYF. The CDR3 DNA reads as TGTGCCAGCAGCCAAGCGGGGACCTACGAGCAGTACTTC.

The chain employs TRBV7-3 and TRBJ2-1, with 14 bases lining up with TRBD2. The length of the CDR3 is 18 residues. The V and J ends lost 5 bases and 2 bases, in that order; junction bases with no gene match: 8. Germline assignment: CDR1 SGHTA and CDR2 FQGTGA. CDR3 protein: CASSPLTSGRAAYNEQFF. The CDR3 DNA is TGTGCCAGCAGCCCCCTGACTAGCGGGAGGGCCGCCTACAATGAGCAGTTCTTC.

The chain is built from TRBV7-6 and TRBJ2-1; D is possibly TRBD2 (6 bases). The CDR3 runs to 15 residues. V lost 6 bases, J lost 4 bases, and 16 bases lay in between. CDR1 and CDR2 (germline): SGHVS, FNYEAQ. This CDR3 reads CASRPSPGEYNEQFF. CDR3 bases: TGTGCCAGCAGACCATCTCCGGGAGAATACAATGAGCAGTTCTTC.

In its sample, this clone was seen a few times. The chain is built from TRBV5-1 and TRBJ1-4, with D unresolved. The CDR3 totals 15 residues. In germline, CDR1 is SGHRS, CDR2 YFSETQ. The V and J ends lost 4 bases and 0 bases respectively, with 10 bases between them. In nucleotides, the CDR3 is TGCGCCAGCAGCGAAAGGGAGTCAACTAATGAAAAACTGTTTTTT. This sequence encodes CASSERESTNEKLFF.

CDR3 nucleotide sequence: TGTGCCAGCAGCTTATTGGGGATGGGACAACTCAATGAAAAACTGTTTTTT. It is translated as CASSLLGMGQLNEKLFF. The chain joins TRBV7-9 to TRBJ1-4; tentative D call: TRBD1 (6 bases). This CDR3 is built from 17 residues. Germline V gene data show CDR1 as SEHNR and CDR2 as FQNEAQ (reference sequence). V lost 2 bases to trimming and J lost 5 bases, with 18 bases between them.

CDR3 amino acids: CASSGGLAEPTDTQYF. For the CDR3, the DNA is TGCGCCAGCAGCGGGGGACTAGCGGAGCCCACAGATACGCAGTATTTT. J is TRBJ2-3 and V is TRBV5-1; 11 bases agree with TRBD2. After removal of 4 bases from V and 2 bases from J, the junction contained 6 bases not matched to a gene. Germline lookup yields CDR1 SGHRS and CDR2 YFSETQ. The CDR3 consists of 16 residues.

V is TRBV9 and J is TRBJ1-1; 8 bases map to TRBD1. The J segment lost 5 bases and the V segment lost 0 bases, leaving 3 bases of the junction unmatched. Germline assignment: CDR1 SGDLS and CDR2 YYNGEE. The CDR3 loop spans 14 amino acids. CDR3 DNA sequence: TGTGCCAGCAGCGTAGGCAGGGGGCGGACTGAAGCTTTCTTT. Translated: CASSVGRGRTEAFF.

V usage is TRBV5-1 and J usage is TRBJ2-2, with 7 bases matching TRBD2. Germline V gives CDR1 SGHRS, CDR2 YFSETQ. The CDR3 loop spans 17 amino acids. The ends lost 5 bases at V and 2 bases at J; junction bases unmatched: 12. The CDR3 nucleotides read TGCGCCAGCAGACCCCCCGGGACTACCCACAACACCGGGGAGCTGTTTTTT. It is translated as CASRPPGTTHNTGELFF.

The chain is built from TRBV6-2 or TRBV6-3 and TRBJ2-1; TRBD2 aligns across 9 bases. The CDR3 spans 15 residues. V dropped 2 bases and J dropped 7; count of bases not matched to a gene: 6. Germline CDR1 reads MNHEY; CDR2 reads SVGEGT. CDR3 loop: CASSYGTSMFNEQFF. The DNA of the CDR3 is TGTGCCAGCAGTTACGGGACTAGCATGTTTAATGAGCAGTTCTTC.

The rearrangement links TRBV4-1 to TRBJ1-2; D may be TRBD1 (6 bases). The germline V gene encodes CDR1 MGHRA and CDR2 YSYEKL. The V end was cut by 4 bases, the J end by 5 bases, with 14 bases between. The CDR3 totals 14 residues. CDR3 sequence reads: CASSPEGQLYGYTF. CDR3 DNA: TGCGCCAGCAGCCCAGAAGGACAGCTGTATGGCTACACCTTC.

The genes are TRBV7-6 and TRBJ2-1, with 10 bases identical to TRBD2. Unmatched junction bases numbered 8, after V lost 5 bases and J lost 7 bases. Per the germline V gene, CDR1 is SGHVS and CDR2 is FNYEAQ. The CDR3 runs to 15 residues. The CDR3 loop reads CASSLTGLAPNEQFF. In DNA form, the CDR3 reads TGTGCCAGCAGCCTAACGGGACTAGCGCCGAATGAGCAGTTCTTC.

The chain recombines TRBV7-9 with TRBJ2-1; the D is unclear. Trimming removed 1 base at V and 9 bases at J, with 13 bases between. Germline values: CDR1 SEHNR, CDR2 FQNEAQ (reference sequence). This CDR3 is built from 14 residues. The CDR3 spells CASSLERGGLEQFF. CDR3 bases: TGTGCCAGCAGCTTAGAGCGTGGCGGCCTTGAGCAGTTCTTC.

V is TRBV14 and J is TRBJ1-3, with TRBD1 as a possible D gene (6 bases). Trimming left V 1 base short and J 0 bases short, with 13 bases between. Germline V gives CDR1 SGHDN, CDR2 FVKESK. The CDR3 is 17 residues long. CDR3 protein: CASSQVGQAFSGNTIYF. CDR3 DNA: TGTGCCAGCAGCCAAGTGGGACAAGCCTTCTCTGGAAACACCATATATTTT.

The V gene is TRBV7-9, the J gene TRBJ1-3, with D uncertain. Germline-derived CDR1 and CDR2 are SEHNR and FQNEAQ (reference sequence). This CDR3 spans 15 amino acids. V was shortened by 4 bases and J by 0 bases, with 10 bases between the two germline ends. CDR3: CASSSTTSSGNTIYF. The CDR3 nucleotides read TGTGCCAGCAGCTCCACAACCTCCTCTGGAAACACCATATATTTT.

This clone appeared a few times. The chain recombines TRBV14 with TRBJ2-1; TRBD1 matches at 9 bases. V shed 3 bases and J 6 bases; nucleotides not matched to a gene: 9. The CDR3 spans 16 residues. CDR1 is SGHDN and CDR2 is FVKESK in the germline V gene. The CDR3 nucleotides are TGTGCCAGCAGCCATGCCCACAGGGGGCGCGGCAATGAGCAGTTCTTC. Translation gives CASSHAHRGRGNEQFF.

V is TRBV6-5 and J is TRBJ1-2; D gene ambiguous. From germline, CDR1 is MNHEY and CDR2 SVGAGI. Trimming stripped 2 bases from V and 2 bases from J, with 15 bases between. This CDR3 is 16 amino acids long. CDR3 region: CASSYNPDILNYGYTF. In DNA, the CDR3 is TGTGCCAGCAGTTACAACCCCGACATTCTAAACTATGGCTACACCTTC.

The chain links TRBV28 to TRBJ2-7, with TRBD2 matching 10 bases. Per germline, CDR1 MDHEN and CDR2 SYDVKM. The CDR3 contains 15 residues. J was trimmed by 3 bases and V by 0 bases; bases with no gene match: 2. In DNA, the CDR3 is TGTGCCAGCAGTTTATGGGCTAGCGGGAGCTACGAGCAGTACTTC. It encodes CASSLWASGSYEQYF.

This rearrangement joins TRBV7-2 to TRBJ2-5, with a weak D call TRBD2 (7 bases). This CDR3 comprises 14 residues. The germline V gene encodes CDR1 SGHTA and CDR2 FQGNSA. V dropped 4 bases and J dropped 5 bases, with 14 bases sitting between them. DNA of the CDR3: TGTGCCAGCAGCTCTAGGGGGGGAGGCGAGACCCAGTACTTC. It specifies CASSSRGGGETQYF.

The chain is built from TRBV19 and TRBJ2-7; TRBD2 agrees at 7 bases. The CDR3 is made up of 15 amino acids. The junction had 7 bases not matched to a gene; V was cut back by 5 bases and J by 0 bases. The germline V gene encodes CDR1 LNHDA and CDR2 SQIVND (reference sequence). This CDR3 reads CASSESSGFSYEQYF. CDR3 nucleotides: TGTGCCAGTAGTGAATCTAGCGGCTTCTCCTACGAGCAGTACTTC.

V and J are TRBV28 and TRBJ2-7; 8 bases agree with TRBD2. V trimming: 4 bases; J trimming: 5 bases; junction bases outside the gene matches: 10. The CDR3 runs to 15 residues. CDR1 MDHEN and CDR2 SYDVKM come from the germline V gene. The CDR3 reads CASSYTGTSSHEQYF. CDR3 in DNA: TGTGCCAGCAGTTACACCGGGACTAGTTCCCACGAGCAGTACTTC.

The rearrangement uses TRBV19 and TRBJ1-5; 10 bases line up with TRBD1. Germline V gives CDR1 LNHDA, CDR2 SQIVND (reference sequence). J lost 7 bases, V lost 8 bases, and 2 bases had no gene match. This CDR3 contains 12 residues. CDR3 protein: CASWDRGQPQHF. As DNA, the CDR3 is TGTGCCAGTTGGGACAGGGGACAGCCCCAGCATTTT.

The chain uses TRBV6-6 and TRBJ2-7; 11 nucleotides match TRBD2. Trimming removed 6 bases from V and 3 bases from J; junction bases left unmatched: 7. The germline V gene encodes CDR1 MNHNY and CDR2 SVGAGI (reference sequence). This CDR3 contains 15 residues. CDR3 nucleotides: TGTGCCAGCAGAGGGACTAGCGGCCTTGGCTACGAGCAGTACTTC. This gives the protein CASRGTSGLGYEQYF.

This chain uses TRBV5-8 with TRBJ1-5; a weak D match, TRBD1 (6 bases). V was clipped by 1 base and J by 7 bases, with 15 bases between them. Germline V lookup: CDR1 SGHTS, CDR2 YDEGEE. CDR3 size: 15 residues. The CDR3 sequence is CASSLRPSTGQPQHF. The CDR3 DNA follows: TGTGCCAGCAGCTTGCGGCCGTCTACAGGGCAGCCCCAGCATTTT.

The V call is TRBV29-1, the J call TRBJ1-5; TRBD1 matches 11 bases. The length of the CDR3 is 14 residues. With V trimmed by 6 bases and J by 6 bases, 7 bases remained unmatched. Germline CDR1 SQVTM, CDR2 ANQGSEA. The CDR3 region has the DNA TGCAGCGTAGAGGACAGGGGGCCGGGTCAGCCCCAGCATTTT. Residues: CSVEDRGPGQPQHF. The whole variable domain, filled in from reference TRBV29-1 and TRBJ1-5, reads SAVISQKPSRDICQRGTSLTIQCQVDSQVTMMFWYRQQPGQSLTLIATANQGSEATYESGFVIDKFPISRPNLTFSTLTVSNMSPEDSSIYLCSVEDRGPGQPQHFGDGTRLSIL.